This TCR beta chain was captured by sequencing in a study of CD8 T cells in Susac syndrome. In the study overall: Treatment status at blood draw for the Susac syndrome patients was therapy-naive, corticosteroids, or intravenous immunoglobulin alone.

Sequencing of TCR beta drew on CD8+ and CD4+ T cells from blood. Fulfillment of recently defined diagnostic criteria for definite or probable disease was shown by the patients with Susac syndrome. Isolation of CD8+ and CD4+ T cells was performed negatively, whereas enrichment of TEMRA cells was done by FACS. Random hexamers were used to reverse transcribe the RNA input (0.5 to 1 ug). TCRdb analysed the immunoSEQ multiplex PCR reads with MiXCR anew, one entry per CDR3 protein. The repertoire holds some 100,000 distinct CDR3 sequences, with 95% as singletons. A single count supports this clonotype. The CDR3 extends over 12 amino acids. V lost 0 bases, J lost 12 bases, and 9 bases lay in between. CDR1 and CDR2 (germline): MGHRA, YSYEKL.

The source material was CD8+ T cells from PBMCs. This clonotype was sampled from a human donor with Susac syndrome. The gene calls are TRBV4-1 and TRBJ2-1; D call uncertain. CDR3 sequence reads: CASSQDERRQFF. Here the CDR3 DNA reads TGCGCCAGCAGCCAAGATGAACGGAGGCAGTTCTTC.